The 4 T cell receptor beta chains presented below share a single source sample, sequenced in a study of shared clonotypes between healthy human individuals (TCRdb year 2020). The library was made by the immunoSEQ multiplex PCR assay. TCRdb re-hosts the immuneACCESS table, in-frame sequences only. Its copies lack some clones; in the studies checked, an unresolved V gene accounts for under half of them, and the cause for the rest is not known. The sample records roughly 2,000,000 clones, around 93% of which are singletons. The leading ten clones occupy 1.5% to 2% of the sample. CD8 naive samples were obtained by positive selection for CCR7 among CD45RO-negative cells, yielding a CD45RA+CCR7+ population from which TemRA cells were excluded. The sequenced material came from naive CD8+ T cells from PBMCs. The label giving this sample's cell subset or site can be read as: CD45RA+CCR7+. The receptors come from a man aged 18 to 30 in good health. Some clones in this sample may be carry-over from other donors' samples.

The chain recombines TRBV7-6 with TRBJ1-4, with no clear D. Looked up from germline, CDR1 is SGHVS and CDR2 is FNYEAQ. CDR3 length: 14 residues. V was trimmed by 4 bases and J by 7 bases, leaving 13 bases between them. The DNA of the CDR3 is TGTGCCAGCAGCTCGTATCTGCGGAGTGAAAAACTGTTTTTT. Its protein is CASSSYLRSEKLFF.

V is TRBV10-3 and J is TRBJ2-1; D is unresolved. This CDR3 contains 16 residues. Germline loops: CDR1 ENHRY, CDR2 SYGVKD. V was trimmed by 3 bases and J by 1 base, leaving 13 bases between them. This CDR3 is CAISDPSQRSYNEQFF. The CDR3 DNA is TGTGCCATCAGTGACCCCTCTCAGAGATCCTACAATGAGCAGTTCTTC.

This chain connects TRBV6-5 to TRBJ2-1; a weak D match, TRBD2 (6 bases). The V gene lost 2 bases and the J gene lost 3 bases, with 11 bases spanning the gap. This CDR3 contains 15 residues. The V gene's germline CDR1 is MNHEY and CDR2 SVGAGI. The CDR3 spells CASSYPRGIYNEQFF. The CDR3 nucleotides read TGTGCCAGCAGTTACCCACGGGGGATCTACAATGAGCAGTTCTTC.

The CDR3 DNA reads TGTGCCAGTAGTGGAACTAGCGGGAGGGCGATCAATGAGCAGTTCTTC. It encodes CASSGTSGRAINEQFF. This chain joins TRBV19 and TRBJ2-1; 13 bases are a match to TRBD2. J was trimmed by 6 bases and V by 5 bases; bases with no gene match: 7. The CDR3 is made up of 16 amino acids. Germline V lookup: CDR1 LNHDA, CDR2 SQIVND (reference sequence).